One TCR beta chain is described in this entry. These data come from a study of shared T cell receptors in the human thymus. Assay: immunoSEQ multiplex PCR; the TCRdb copy retains only in-frame clones and omits some. The data contain around 340,000 clones, roughly 94% of them singletons. The CDR3 has 15 amino acids. Germline CDR1 KGHSH, CDR2 LQKENI. V was shortened by 0 bases and J by 6 bases, with 11 bases between the two germline ends. The clonotype originates from a human donor. This sequence joins TRBV18 and TRBJ1-4; a weak D match, TRBD1 (5 bases). Sample: thymocytes. CDR3 bases: TGTGCCAGCTCACCACCCGATCAGGGCGATGAAAAACTGTTTTTT. Its protein product is CASSPPDQGDEKLFF.